Below, 12 T cell receptor beta chains from the same sample are listed, as sequenced in a study of blood T cells in healthy people across ages (dated by TCRdb to between 2014 and 2016). Library construction relied on 5' RACE. For sequencing, an Illumina HiSeq 2500 was employed. A second PCR of about 7 to 12 cycles was run with a J-beta primer mix and a sample-barcoded 5' primer. TCRdb cleaned the public reads at Q25 with fastp, built clones with MiXCR and kept in-frame beta chains. Rows matching on CDR3 protein sequence are summarized as one entry with the most common DNA and genes. In all, the sample holds under 800,000 distinct CDR3 sequences, and roughly 47% of those were seen once. Jointly, the top ten make up around 20% of the sample. Material: blood. The source of these receptors is a woman aged 60 to 75 in good health.

The CDR3: CASSQARAGAHNEQFF. DNA for the CDR3: TGCGCCAGCAGCCAAGCCCGCGCAGGGGCCCACAATGAGCAGTTCTTC. The rearrangement joins TRBV4-1 to TRBJ2-1; TRBD1 is a possible D gene (6 bases). Germline V gene sequence: CDR1 MGHRA, CDR2 YSYEKL. V was cut by 1 base and J by 5 bases, with 15 bases left in between. The length of the CDR3 is 16 residues.

This clonotype was counted many times. This chain joins TRBV12-3 or TRBV12-4 and TRBJ1-2, with no clear D. This CDR3 has 14 residues. V shed 3 bases and J shed 2 bases, with 10 bases lying between them. CDR3 region: CASSFGRQNYGYTF. In nucleotides, the CDR3 is TGTGCCAGCAGTTTCGGGCGGCAGAACTATGGCTACACCTTC.

This rearrangement joins TRBV18 to TRBJ2-1; D is uncertain. The CDR3 totals 19 residues. Germline V gene data show CDR1 as KGHSH and CDR2 as LQKENI. V gave up 1 base and J gave up 6 bases, with 25 bases separating them. CDR3 in DNA: TGTGCCAGCTCACCACTCGGAGCGACACTGGCCCCCATCGCCAATGAGCAGTTCTTC. Its translation is CASSPLGATLAPIANEQFF.

Details on this clonotype: With a much larger clone just one base away, this may be a read error. The genes are TRBV6-5 and TRBJ2-5; D possibly corresponds to TRBD2 (6 bases). The DNA end is more similar to TRBJ2-7, so the J call may be wrong. The CDR3 totals 14 residues. Germline values: CDR1 MNHEY, CDR2 SVGAGI. In nucleotides, the CDR3 is TGTGCCAGCAGTTATCGGGGGAGAACCTACGAGCAGTACTTC. It specifies CASSYRGRTYEQYF.

A few counts support this clonotype. This sequence joins TRBV24-1 and TRBJ2-1, with TRBD1 matching 7 bases. The trim removed 11 bases at V and 5 bases at J, leaving 5 bases unmatched. There are 12 residues in the CDR3. Germline V gives CDR1 KGHDR, CDR2 SFDVKD. In nucleotides, the CDR3 is TGTGCCAGCACAGGGGCCAACAATGAGCAGTTCTTC. Protein: CASTGANNEQFF.

V is TRBV9 and J is TRBJ2-1; 9 nucleotides agree with TRBD2. The CDR3 is 15 amino acids. Germline CDR1 reads SGDLS; CDR2 reads YYNGEE. J was trimmed by 13 bases and V by 4 bases; bases with no gene match: 15. The CDR3 is CASSMGRAGGETQFF. CDR3 DNA: TGTGCCAGCAGCATGGGACGAGCGGGGGGTGAGACCCAGTTCTTC.

The chain links TRBV6-2 or TRBV6-3 to TRBJ1-5; D ambiguous. The CDR3 length is 17 residues. Trimming removed 3 bases from V and 7 bases from J, with 22 bases in between. Germline values: CDR1 MNHEY, CDR2 SVGEGT. The CDR3 nucleotides are TGTGCCAGCAGTTATGGGTTGGACCTATTGGGTTTACAGCCCCAGCATTTT. Its translation: CASSYGLDLLGLQPQHF.

Only a few counts were recorded for this clonotype. The chain employs TRBV5-1 and TRBJ2-7, with D tentatively TRBD1 (6 bases). CDR1 and CDR2 (germline): SGHRS, YFSETQ. The CDR3 sequence is 12 residues long. V lost 6 bases and J lost 5, with 12 bases in between. CDR3 sequence (DNA): TGCGCCAGCAATCAGGGGTCCCACGAGCAGTACTTC. Its translation: CASNQGSHEQYF.

The chain joins TRBV6-6 to TRBJ1-4, with 7 bases matching TRBD1. Trimming cost V 5 bases and J 7 bases; bases outside gene matches: 7. From germline, CDR1 is MNHNY and CDR2 SVGAGI (reference sequence). This CDR3 has 14 amino acids. CDR3 in DNA: TGTGCCAGCAGTGCACAGGGGAGAGGTGAAAAACTGTTTTTT. Protein product: CASSAQGRGEKLFF.

This chain uses TRBV6-5 with TRBJ2-5, with a weak D call TRBD2 (6 bases). The V and J ends lost 5 bases and 4 bases respectively, with 17 bases between them. CDR1 and CDR2 (germline): MNHEY, SVGAGI. This CDR3 is 15 amino acids long. The CDR3 DNA sequence: TGTGCCAGCAGTACGCGCGGGGAGATCGGAGAGACCCAGTACTTC. Residues: CASSTRGEIGETQYF.

The V gene is TRBV20-1, the J gene TRBJ2-3, with 14 bases matching TRBD2. The ends lost 2 bases at V and 4 bases at J; junction bases unmatched: 5. There are 16 residues in the CDR3. The germline gives CDR1 DFQATT, CDR2 SNEGSKA (reference sequence). CDR3 amino acids: CSARTGTSGGADTQYF. CDR3 bases: TGCAGTGCTAGAACCGGGACTAGCGGGGGTGCAGATACGCAGTATTTT.

This clonotype was recorded a few times. The V and J genes are TRBV5-1 and TRBJ1-4; possible D gene TRBD1, 6 bases. The CDR3 has 14 residues. Germline CDR1 SGHRS, CDR2 YFSETQ. Trimming shortened V by 4 bases and J by 8 bases, and 15 bases separated the two germline ends. The chain's CDR3 is CASSASGTTEKLFF. The CDR3 DNA sequence: TGCGCCAGCAGCGCCTCCGGGACAACAGAAAAACTGTTTTTT. The complete variable domain, with remaining parts taken from reference TRBV5-1 and TRBJ1-4, reads KAGVTQTPRYLIKTRGQQVTLSCSPISGHRSVSWYQQTPGQGLQFLFEYFSETQRNKGNFPGRFSGRQFSNSRSEMNVSTLELGDSALYLCASSASGTTEKLFFGSGTQLSVL.